These T cell receptor beta chains were read from a single sample in a study of blood T cells in healthy people across ages. TCRdb reprocessed the 5' RACE reads with MiXCR, giving one entry per CDR3 protein. The table has 600,000 or so distinct CDR3 sequences, more than 20% seen once. The sample comprised blood. These TCRs come from a man between 65 and 85 years old in good health. Each CDR3 is given with its conserved first and last residue. D genes are given only for firm matches. A row's size may be missing; if present it is once, few, many or a size class.

TRBV20-1,TRBD1,NA,TRBJ1-1,CSARPGQGARRAEAFF,TGCAGTGCTAGACCGGGACAGGGGGCTCGTCGCGCTGAAGCTTTCTTT
TRBV10-3,NA,few,TRBJ2-1,CAISPTWIQKYF,TGTGCCATCAGCCCCACCTGGATCCAAAAGTACTTC
TRBV9,NA,few,TRBJ1-5,CASNSGGLGNQPQHF,TGTGCCAGCAATTCTGGGGGTCTGGGCAATCAGCCCCAGCATTTT
TRBV2,NA,NA,TRBJ1-5,CASRALDTGNQPQHF,TGTGCCAGCAGAGCCCTGGACACCGGCAATCAGCCCCAGCATTTT
TRBV6-5,NA,NA,TRBJ2-7,CASSPNDYEQYF,TGTGCCAGCAGTCCTAATGACTACGAGCAGTACTTC
TRBV7-2,TRBD2,few,TRBJ2-1,CASSVRGEGPYNEQFF,TGTGCCAGCAGCGTTCGGGGGGAGGGCCCCTACAATGAGCAGTTCTTC
TRBV5-6,NA,many,TRBJ2-5,CASSLPQGAETQYF,TGTGCCAGCAGCCTTCCCCAGGGCGCGGAGACCCAGTACTTC
TRBV28,TRBD1,NA,TRBJ2-7,CASSSTGGKVYEQYF,TGTGCCAGCAGTTCCACAGGGGGCAAGGTGTACGAGCAGTACTTC
TRBV20-1,NA,NA,TRBJ2-3,CSGSQDTDTQYF,TGCAGTGGTAGTCAAGACACAGATACGCAGTATTTT
TRBV5-1,NA,NA,TRBJ2-2,CASSLGVSDTGELFF,TGCGCCAGCAGCTTGGGGGTTTCGGACACCGGGGAGCTGTTTTTT
TRBV12-3/TRBV12-4,TRBD1,NA,TRBJ2-6,CASSPGQGASPGANVLTF,TGTGCCAGCAGCCCAGGACAGGGGGCATCCCCTGGGGCCAACGTCCTGACTTTC
TRBV28,NA,few,TRBJ2-2,CASQSSGAGTGELFF,TGTGCCAGCCAATCGTCAGGGGCGGGCACCGGGGAGCTGTTTTTT
TRBV12-3/TRBV12-4,NA,few,TRBJ1-2,CASSLASVGRSYGYTF,TGTGCCAGCAGTTTAGCGTCGGTGGGCAGGAGCTATGGCTACACCTTC
TRBV6-6,TRBD1,few,TRBJ2-4,CASSDGDRVTKNIQYF,TGTGCCAGCAGCGACGGGGACAGGGTTACCAAAAACATTCAGTACTTC
TRBV5-5,NA,NA,TRBJ1-6,CASSSSGRDSPLHF,TGTGCCAGCAGCTCCTCCGGGCGGGATTCACCCCTCCACTTT
TRBV18,TRBD2,NA,TRBJ2-5,CASSPPGLAGLQETQYF,TGTGCCAGCTCACCACCGGGACTAGCGGGGCTACAAGAGACCCAGTACTTC
TRBV20-1,NA,NA,TRBJ1-4,CSARDKPFFGKLFF,TGCAGTGCTAGAGATAAGCCCTTCTTTGGAAAACTGTTTTTT
TRBV14,NA,few,TRBJ1-1,CASNTLDRNTEAFF,TGTGCCAGCAATACGCTCGACAGGAACACTGAAGCTTTCTTT
TRBV20-1,NA,few,TRBJ2-5,CSASELQETQYF,TGCAGTGCTAGTGAGCTACAAGAGACCCAGTACTTC
TRBV6-1,NA,many,TRBJ2-5,CASSALGEAETQYF,TGTGCCAGCAGTGCGTTGGGGGAGGCAGAGACCCAGTACTTC
TRBV2,NA,once,TRBJ2-7,CASSDVGVDEQYF,TGTGCCAGCAGTGATGTGGGAGTCGACGAGCAGTACTTC
TRBV20-1,NA,NA,TRBJ2-1,CSARDQRARAQSSYNEQFF,TGCAGTGCTAGAGATCAAAGGGCCAGGGCTCAAAGCTCCTACAATGAGCAGTTCTTC
TRBV10-3,NA,NA,TRBJ2-2,CAISGGTGDTGELFF,TGTGCCATCAGTGGAGGAACAGGAGACACCGGGGAGCTGTTTTTT
TRBV15,NA,many,TRBJ1-1,CATSRAYVGGGMNTEAFF,TGTGCCACCAGCAGAGCTTATGTGGGAGGCGGTATGAACACTGAAGCTTTCTTT
TRBV19,NA,NA,TRBJ1-1,CASSISKQANTEAFF,TGTGCCAGTAGTATCAGTAAACAGGCGAACACTGAAGCTTTCTTT
TRBV2,TRBD2,many,TRBJ2-1,CASEFGTSGNNEQFF,TGTGCCAGCGAGTTCGGGACTAGCGGAAACAATGAGCAGTTCTTC
TRBV10-3,TRBD1,few,TRBJ2-1,CAIKGTGSSHSSYNEQFF,TGTGCCATCAAGGGGACAGGGTCTTCCCACTCCTCCTACAATGAGCAGTTCTTC
TRBV3-1,NA,few,TRBJ2-1,CASSRAYNEQFF,TGTGCCAGCAGCCGCGCCTACAATGAGCAGTTCTTC
TRBV20-1,NA,NA,TRBJ2-1,CSARDRRGYNEQFF,TGCAGTGCTAGAGATCGCCGGGGCTACAATGAGCAGTTCTTC
TRBV19,NA,few,TRBJ1-1,CASSIRGPNTEAFF,TGTGCCAGTAGTATTAGGGGCCCGAACACTGAAGCTTTCTTT
TRBV5-1,TRBD2,few,TRBJ2-5,CASSPLSGIAETQYF,TGCGCCAGCAGTCCCCTTAGCGGGATTGCGGAGACCCAGTACTTC
TRBV20-1,TRBD2,few,TRBJ2-3,CSVQKASGSTDTQYF,TGCAGTGTCCAAAAAGCTAGCGGGAGCACAGATACGCAGTATTTT
TRBV20-1,NA,few,TRBJ2-7,CSAGGRDRYEQYF,TGCAGTGCTGGGGGTAGGGACCGCTACGAGCAGTACTTC
TRBV20-1,TRBD2,NA,TRBJ2-1,CSVVAGPIDNEQFF,TGCAGTGTAGTAGCGGGACCCATCGACAATGAGCAGTTCTTC
TRBV9,NA,many,TRBJ1-1,CASSAREGMNTEAFF,TGTGCCAGCAGCGCCAGAGAGGGGATGAACACTGAAGCTTTCTTT
TRBV20-1,TRBD1,few,TRBJ2-2,CSAPGQGNTGELFF,TGCAGTGCCCCGGGACAGGGGAACACCGGGGAGCTGTTTTTT
TRBV28,NA,NA,TRBJ2-3,CASSLIRTSTDTQYF,TGTGCCAGCAGTTTGATCAGGACCAGCACAGATACGCAGTATTTT
TRBV5-4,TRBD1,few,TRBJ2-7,CASSLDRGLSYEQYF,TGTGCCAGCAGCTTGGACAGGGGGCTCTCCTACGAGCAGTACTTC
TRBV5-1,TRBD2,few,TRBJ2-1,CASSSPAGAESGEQFF,TGCGCCAGCAGCTCCCCAGCGGGAGCGGAATCAGGGGAGCAGTTCTTC
TRBV3-1,NA,few,TRBJ1-6,CASSQGGWENSPLHF,TGTGCCAGCAGCCAAGGGGGCTGGGAGAATTCACCCCTCCACTTT
TRBV7-9,NA,NA,TRBJ1-1,CANSLAANTEAFF,TGTGCCAACAGCTTAGCGGCGAACACTGAAGCTTTCTTT
TRBV28,TRBD2,NA,TRBJ2-1,CASSGGGGSVNEQFF,TGTGCCAGCAGTGGGGGGGGTGGGTCAGTGAATGAGCAGTTCTTC
TRBV6-5,TRBD1,few,TRBJ1-4,CASSWGGTATNEKLFF,TGTGCCAGCAGTTGGGGAGGGACAGCAACTAATGAAAAACTGTTTTTT
TRBV20-1,TRBD1,NA,TRBJ1-2,CSARQGVYYGYTF,TGCAGTGCTAGACAGGGGGTGTACTATGGCTACACCTTC
TRBV28,NA,NA,TRBJ2-7,CASSLAGRGQPHEQYF,TGTGCCAGCAGTTTGGCCGGGCGGGGGCAACCTCACGAGCAGTACTTC
TRBV4-1,TRBD2,many,TRBJ2-5,CASSQAGLGKTQYF,TGCGCCAGCAGCCAAGCGGGACTAGGGAAGACCCAGTACTTC
TRBV3-1,NA,many,TRBJ2-3,CASARRGSGMQDTQYF,TGTGCCAGCGCCCGTCGGGGGAGCGGTATGCAAGATACGCAGTATTTT
TRBV30,NA,NA,TRBJ2-5,CAWSPLPQETQYF,TGTGCCTGGAGTCCTCTTCCGCAAGAGACCCAGTACTTC